This T cell receptor beta chain was identified in a study of CD8 T cells in Susac syndrome. The authors reverse transcribed about 0.5 to 1 ug RNA with random hexamers. TCRdb fed the immunoSEQ multiplex PCR reads into MiXCR, producing one record per CDR3 protein. Of 110,000 or so distinct CDR3 sequences in the sample, 93% were seen once. Trimming took off 1 base at V and 0 bases at J, with 6 bases between the two ends. CDR3 length: 13 amino acids. Germline CDR1 and CDR2: GTSNPN and SVGIG (reference sequence). The origin of this receptor is a human donor with multiple sclerosis. The sample consisted of CD4+ T cells from PBMCs. This chain links TRBV30 with TRBJ1-1; D uncertain. This chain's CDR3 is CAWSAQLNTEAFF. The DNA of the CDR3 is TGTGCCTGGAGTGCACAACTGAACACTGAAGCTTTCTTT. The full variable domain, completed using reference TRBV30 and TRBJ1-1, is SQTIHQWPATLVQPVGSPLSLECTVEGTSNPNLYWYRQAAGRGLQLLFYSVGIGQISSEVPQNLSASRPQDRQFILSSKKLLLSDSGFYLCAWSAQLNTEAFFGQGTRLTVV.